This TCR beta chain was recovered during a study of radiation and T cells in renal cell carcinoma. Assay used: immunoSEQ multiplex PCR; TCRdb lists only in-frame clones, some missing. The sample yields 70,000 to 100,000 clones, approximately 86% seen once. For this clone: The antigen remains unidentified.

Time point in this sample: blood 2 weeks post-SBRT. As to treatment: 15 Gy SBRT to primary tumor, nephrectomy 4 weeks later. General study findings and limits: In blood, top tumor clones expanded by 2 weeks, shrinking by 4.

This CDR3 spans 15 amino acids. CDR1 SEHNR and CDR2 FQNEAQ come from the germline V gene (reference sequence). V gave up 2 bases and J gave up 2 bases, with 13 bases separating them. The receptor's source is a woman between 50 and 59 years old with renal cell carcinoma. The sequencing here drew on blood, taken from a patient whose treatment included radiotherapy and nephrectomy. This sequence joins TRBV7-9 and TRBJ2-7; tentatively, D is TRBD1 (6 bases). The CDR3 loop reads CASSLQGQLTYEQYF. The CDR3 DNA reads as TGTGCCAGCAGCTTACAAGGACAGTTGACCTACGAGCAGTACTTC.